This T cell receptor beta chain is from a study of cytomegalovirus exposure and HLA in healthy donors. Across the whole study: Early release data held about 92 million unique TCRs from HLA-typed donors. Study observations and caveats: In vitro confirmation showed three CMV-associated chains to be CMV antigen specific.

The PCR was carried out with 60 Vbeta primers and 13 Jbeta primers. Some clones are missing from TCRdb's copy, which holds only in-frame ones; the method was immunoSEQ multiplex PCR. The sample has about 190,000 clones; approximately 77% are singletons. Germline V gives CDR1 ENHRY, CDR2 SYGVKD. The V segment lost 4 bases and the J segment 7 bases; nucleotides outside the gene matches: 9. The CDR3 spans 16 residues. With respect to this clone: What it recognizes is unknown.

This sequence joins TRBV10-3 and TRBJ2-2, with TRBD1 matching 10 bases. Sample: PBMCs. This TCR was recovered from a man aged 40-55 years in good health and CMV-seropositive. CDR3 sequence (DNA): TGTGCCATCAGTGTAATGGGGACAGGGGAAGGCGGGGAGCTGTTTTTT. Translated: CAISVMGTGEGGELFF.